These 18 T cell receptor beta chains were all obtained from the same sample, sequenced in a study of cytomegalovirus exposure and HLA in healthy donors. 13 Jbeta primers and 60 Vbeta primers were used for the PCR. The data were produced by immunoSEQ multiplex PCR, yet TCRdb's version contains in-frame clones alone and is incomplete. The sample consists of 130,000 to 150,000 clones, about 76% of them appearing once. The sequencing sample was made of PBMCs. The receptors come from a female donor in good health and CMV-seronegative.

This chain joins TRBV19 and TRBJ1-2; 10 bases are a match to TRBD1. There are 18 residues in the CDR3. The V gene's germline CDR1 is LNHDA and CDR2 SQIVND (reference sequence). V gave up 2 bases and J gave up 0 bases; unmatched junction bases: 9. The CDR3 reads CASSISGQGDPANYGYTF. The CDR3 nucleotides read TGTGCCAGTAGTATATCTGGACAGGGGGACCCAGCTAACTATGGCTACACCTTC.

The rearrangement links TRBV28 to TRBJ1-2; D call uncertain. V lost 5 bases to trimming and J lost 6 bases, with 10 bases between them. From germline, CDR1 is MDHEN and CDR2 SYDVKM. The CDR3 consists of 12 residues. The CDR3 nucleotides read TGTGCCAGCAGTCCCGCGGAGGATGGCTACACCTTC. Protein: CASSPAEDGYTF.

The chain carries TRBV4-3 and TRBJ2-5, with 12 bases matching TRBD2. Germline values: CDR1 LGHNA, CDR2 YSLEER. The trim removed 0 bases at V and 5 bases at J, leaving 7 bases unmatched. The CDR3 spans 17 residues. Here the CDR3 reads CASSQDLAGGPRETQYF. The CDR3 nucleotides read TGCGCCAGCAGCCAAGATCTAGCGGGAGGGCCGCGTGAGACCCAGTACTTC.

V usage is TRBV27 and J usage is TRBJ2-3; 7 bases agree with TRBD2. Germline loops: CDR1 MNHEY, CDR2 SMNVEV (reference sequence). The V and J ends lost 8 bases and 1 base, in that order; junction bases with no gene match: 9. The CDR3 has 15 residues. As DNA, the CDR3 is TGTGCCAGCGGTAGAGCGGGGTTACGCACAGATACGCAGTATTTT. It specifies CASGRAGLRTDTQYF.

The rearrangement uses TRBV4-1 and TRBJ2-7, with D perhaps TRBD1 (5 bases). Germline V gene data show CDR1 as MGHRA and CDR2 as YSYEKL. Trimming took 1 base from V and 0 from J, leaving 10 bases between them. The CDR3 is 15 amino acids. The CDR3 DNA reads TGCGCCAGCAGCCAAGCGACAGTCTCCTCCTACGAGCAGTACTTC. It is translated as CASSQATVSSYEQYF.

The rearrangement links TRBV10-3 to TRBJ2-2, with TRBD1 matching over 8 bases. Trimming removed 8 bases from V and 0 bases from J; junction bases left unmatched: 5. Germline V lookup: CDR1 ENHRY, CDR2 SYGVKD. The CDR3 runs 15 residues. CDR3 coding DNA: TGTGCCATCGGGACAGGCCGAACGAACACCGGGGAGCTGTTTTTT. It codes for CAIGTGRTNTGELFF.

The J gene is TRBJ1-5, the V gene TRBV12-5, with D possibly TRBD1 on 5 matching bases. Trimming took off 6 bases at V and 5 bases at J, with 14 bases between the two ends. Per germline, CDR1 LGHNT and CDR2 FRNRAP. The CDR3 has 14 residues. CDR3 sequence: CASGYLPGDQPQHF. CDR3 nucleotide sequence: TGTGCTAGTGGATATCTTCCGGGGGATCAGCCCCAGCATTTT.

The CDR3 sequence is CAASQDSSNQPQHF. The CDR3 bases are TGTGCCGCTTCTCAGGATTCTAGCAATCAGCCCCAGCATTTT. This sequence joins TRBV10-3 and TRBJ1-5; D remains unclear. CDR1 is ENHRY and CDR2 is SYGVKD in the germline V gene. CDR3 length equals 14 residues. V shed 11 bases and J shed 0 bases, with 14 bases lying between them.

The genes are TRBV21-1 and TRBJ2-2; the table's D call, TRBD2, has no DNA check behind it. TRBV21-1 is a pseudogene segment. This CDR3 has 18 amino acids. The CDR3 coding sequence is TGTGCCAGCAGCAAAGAAGCGGGGGGGAGAGAGAGGGCCGGGGAGCTGTTTTTT. This translates into CASSKEAGGRERAGELFF.

This clone was recorded once. The CDR3 loop reads CASSLPSEGLDGYTF. CDR3 DNA sequence: TGTGCCAGCAGTTTACCCTCGGAGGGGTTGGATGGCTACACCTTC. The chain has TRBV28 and TRBJ1-2; perhaps TRBD1 as D (5 bases). CDR3 length: 15 amino acids. Germline V CDR1 and CDR2: MDHEN, SYDVKM. Trimming shortened V by 2 bases and J by 6 bases, and 16 bases separated the two germline ends.

The chain has TRBV5-4 and TRBJ2-4; 14 bases map to TRBD2. Germline V lookup: CDR1 SGHNT, CDR2 YYREEE (reference sequence). This CDR3 is 17 amino acids long. V was pared by 4 bases and J by 6 bases, with 9 bases of the junction left unmatched. Written as DNA, the CDR3 is TGTGCCAGCAGCCCGGGGACTAGCGGGAGCGTCCCAAACATTCAGTACTTC. Translating gives CASSPGTSGSVPNIQYF.

The V call is TRBV10-3, the J call TRBJ2-5; D possibly corresponds to TRBD2 (6 bases). V shed 4 bases and J shed 1 base, with 7 bases lying between them. Germline CDR1 reads ENHRY; CDR2 reads SYGVKD. This CDR3 has 13 residues. The CDR3 loop is CAISGGGQETQYF. In DNA form, the CDR3 reads TGTGCCATCAGTGGGGGAGGCCAAGAGACCCAGTACTTC.

The chain joins TRBV6-6 to TRBJ2-1; 10 bases fit TRBD2. CDR1 is MNHNY and CDR2 is SVGAGI in the germline V gene (reference sequence). J lost 10 bases, V lost 5 bases, and 14 bases had no gene match. The CDR3 runs 16 residues. The CDR3 sequence: CASSQRLAGRGGEQFF. CDR3 DNA: TGTGCCAGCAGTCAGAGACTAGCGGGTCGCGGGGGGGAGCAGTTCTTC.

The J gene is TRBJ2-3, the V gene TRBV10-1, with a possible D match to TRBD1 (5 bases). Per germline, CDR1 WNHNN and CDR2 SYGVQD (reference sequence). This CDR3 spans 14 amino acids. The germline V and J ends were trimmed by 6 bases and 2 bases, with 12 bases remaining between them. CDR3 amino acids: CASRGQSHTDTQYF. In nucleotides, the CDR3 is TGCGCCAGCAGAGGACAAAGTCACACAGATACGCAGTATTTT.

This chain joins TRBV5-1 and TRBJ1-1; D gene unclear. Germline assignment: CDR1 SGHRS and CDR2 YFSETQ. The length of the CDR3 is 13 residues. V was cut by 5 bases and J by 1 base, with 9 bases left in between. The CDR3 bases are TGCGCCAGCAGGGAGGCGGAGAACACTGAAGCTTTCTTT. Encoded protein: CASREAENTEAFF.

This clone showed up just a few times. This rearrangement joins TRBV12-5 to TRBJ1-5; the match to TRBD1 covers 8 bases. J gave up 2 bases and V 1 base, and 4 bases lay outside the gene matches. The CDR3 totals 16 residues. CDR1 is LGHNT and CDR2 is FRNRAP in the germline V gene. This chain's CDR3 is CASGLAGQGGNQPQHF. The CDR3 bases are TGTGCTAGTGGTTTGGCAGGACAGGGAGGCAATCAGCCCCAGCATTTT.

The chain carries TRBV7-9 and TRBJ1-1; a weak D match, TRBD1 (5 bases). This CDR3 has 13 residues. V lost 5 bases, J lost 1 base, and 8 bases lay in between. Looked up from germline, CDR1 is SEHNR and CDR2 is FQNEAQ (reference sequence). The CDR3 sequence is CASSRTGNTEAFF. CDR3 in DNA: TGTGCCAGCAGCCGTACAGGGAACACTGAAGCTTTCTTT.

The V gene is TRBV9, the J gene TRBJ2-1, with D tentatively TRBD2 (7 bases). Per the germline V gene, CDR1 is SGDLS and CDR2 is YYNGEE. The CDR3 is made up of 17 amino acids. Trimming shortened V by 5 bases and J by 7 bases, and 25 bases separated the two germline ends. The CDR3 region is CASSGGAGAGHYNEQFF. The CDR3 region has the DNA TGTGCCAGCAGTGGAGGGGCTGGAGCGGGACATTATAATGAGCAGTTCTTC. Based on the CDR3 plus reference TRBV9 and TRBJ2-1, the full variable domain is DSGVTQTPKHLITATGQRVTLRCSPRSGDLSVYWYQQSLDQGLQFLIQYYNGEERAKGNILERFSAQQFPDLHSELNLSSLELGDSALYFCASSGGAGAGHYNEQFFGPGTRLTVL.